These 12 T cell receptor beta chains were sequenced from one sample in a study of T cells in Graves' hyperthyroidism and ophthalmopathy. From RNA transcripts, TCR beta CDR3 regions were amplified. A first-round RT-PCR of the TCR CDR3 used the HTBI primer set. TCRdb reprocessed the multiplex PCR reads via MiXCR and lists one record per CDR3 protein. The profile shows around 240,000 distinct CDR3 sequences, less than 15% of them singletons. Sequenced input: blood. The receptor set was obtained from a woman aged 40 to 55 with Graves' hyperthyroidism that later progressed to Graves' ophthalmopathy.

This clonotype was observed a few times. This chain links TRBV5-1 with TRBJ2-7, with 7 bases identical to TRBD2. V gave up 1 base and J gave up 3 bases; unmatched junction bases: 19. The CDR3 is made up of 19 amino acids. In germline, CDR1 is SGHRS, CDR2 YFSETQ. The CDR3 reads CASSLMTLGGWRGSYEQYF. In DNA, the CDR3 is TGCGCCAGCAGCTTGATGACTTTGGGGGGGTGGAGGGGAAGCTACGAGCAGTACTTC.

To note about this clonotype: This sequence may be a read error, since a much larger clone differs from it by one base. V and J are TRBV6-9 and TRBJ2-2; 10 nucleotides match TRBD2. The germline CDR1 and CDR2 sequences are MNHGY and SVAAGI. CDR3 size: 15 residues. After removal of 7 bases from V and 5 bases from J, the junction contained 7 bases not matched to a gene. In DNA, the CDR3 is TGTGCCAGCACTTTAGCGGGAGGCGGAACCGGGGAGCTGTTTTTT. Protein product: CASTLAGGGTGELFF.

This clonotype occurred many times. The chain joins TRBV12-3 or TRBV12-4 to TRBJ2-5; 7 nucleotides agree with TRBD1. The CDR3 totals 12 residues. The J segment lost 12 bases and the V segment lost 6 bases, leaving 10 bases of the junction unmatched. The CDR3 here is CASSSQGKKKYF. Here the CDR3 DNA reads TGTGCCAGCAGCTCACAGGGGAAGAAAAAGTACTTC.

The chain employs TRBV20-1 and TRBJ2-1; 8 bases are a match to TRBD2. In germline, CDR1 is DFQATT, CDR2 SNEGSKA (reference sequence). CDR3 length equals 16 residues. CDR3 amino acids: CSEGGTRGRPPSEQFF. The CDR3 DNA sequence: TGCAGCGAGGGCGGGACTAGAGGCCGACCACCGAGTGAGCAGTTCTTC.

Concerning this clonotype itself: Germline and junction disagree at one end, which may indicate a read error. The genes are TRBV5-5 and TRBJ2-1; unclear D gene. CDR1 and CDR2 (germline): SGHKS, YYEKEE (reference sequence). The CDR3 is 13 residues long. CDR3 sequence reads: CASSVTVHNEQFF. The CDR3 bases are TGCGCCAGCAGCGTAACAGTCCACAATGAGCAGTTCTTC.

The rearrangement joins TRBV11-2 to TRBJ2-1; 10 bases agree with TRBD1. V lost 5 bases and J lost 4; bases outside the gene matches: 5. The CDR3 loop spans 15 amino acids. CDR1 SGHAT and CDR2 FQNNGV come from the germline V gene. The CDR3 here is CASSQGQGVYNEQFF. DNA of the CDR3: TGTGCCAGCAGCCAAGGACAGGGGGTGTACAATGAGCAGTTCTTC. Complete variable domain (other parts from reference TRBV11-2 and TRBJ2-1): EAGVAQSPRYKIIEKRQSVAFWCNPISGHATLYWYQQILGQGPKLLIQFQNNGVVDDSQLPKDRFSAERLKGVDSTLKIQPAKLEDSAVYLCASSQGQGVYNEQFFGPGTRLTVL.

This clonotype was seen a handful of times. The CDR3 loop is CASSQVGWMDYTF. CDR3 bases: TGTGCCAGCAGCCAAGTAGGATGGATGGACTACACCTTC. The chain has TRBV3-1 and TRBJ1-2; D is undetermined. Per germline, CDR1 LGHDT and CDR2 YNNKEL (reference sequence). The CDR3 is 13 residues long. The V gene lost 1 base and the J gene lost 10 bases, with 13 bases spanning the gap.

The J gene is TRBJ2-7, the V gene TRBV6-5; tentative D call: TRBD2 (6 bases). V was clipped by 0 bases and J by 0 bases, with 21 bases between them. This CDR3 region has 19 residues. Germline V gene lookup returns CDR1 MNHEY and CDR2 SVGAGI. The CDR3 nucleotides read TGTGCCAGCAGTTACTCTTTGTATCTGGTAGCGGCCTTCTCCTACGAGCAGTACTTC. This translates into CASSYSLYLVAAFSYEQYF.

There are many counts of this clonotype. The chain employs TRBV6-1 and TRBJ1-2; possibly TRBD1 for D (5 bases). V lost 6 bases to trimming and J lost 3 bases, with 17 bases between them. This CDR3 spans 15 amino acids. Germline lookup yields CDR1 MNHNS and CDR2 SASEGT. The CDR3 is CASRTLREDDYGYTF. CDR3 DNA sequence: TGTGCCAGCAGAACGCTCAGGGAGGACGACTATGGCTACACCTTC.

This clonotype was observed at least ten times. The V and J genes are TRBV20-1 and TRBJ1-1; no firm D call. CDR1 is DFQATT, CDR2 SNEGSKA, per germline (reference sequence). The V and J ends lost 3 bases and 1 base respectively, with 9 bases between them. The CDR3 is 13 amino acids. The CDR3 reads CSARAPANTEAFF. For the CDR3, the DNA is TGCAGTGCTAGGGCGCCAGCGAACACTGAAGCTTTCTTT.

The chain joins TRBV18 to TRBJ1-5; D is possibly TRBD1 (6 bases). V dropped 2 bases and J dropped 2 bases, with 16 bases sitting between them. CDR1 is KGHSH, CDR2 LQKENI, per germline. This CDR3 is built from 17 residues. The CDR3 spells CASSPKALRGRNQPQHF. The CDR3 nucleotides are TGTGCCAGCTCACCAAAAGCTTTGCGGGGGCGCAATCAGCCCCAGCATTTT.

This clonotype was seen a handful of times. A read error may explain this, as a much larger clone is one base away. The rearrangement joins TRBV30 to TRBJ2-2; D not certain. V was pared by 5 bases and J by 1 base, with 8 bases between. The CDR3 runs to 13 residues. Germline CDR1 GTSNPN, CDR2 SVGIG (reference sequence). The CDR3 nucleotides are TGTGCCTGGGACAACGGGAACACCGGGGAGCTGTTTTTT. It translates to CAWDNGNTGELFF.